The 29 T cell receptor beta chains below all came from one sample that was sequenced in a study of T cell changes during pregnancy in multiple sclerosis. The data were produced by immunoSEQ multiplex PCR, yet TCRdb's version contains in-frame clones alone and is incomplete. This sample has about 110,000 clones; around 93% occur once, and the top ten carry around 1.5%. The source material was peripheral blood, sampled after pregnancy. These receptors originate from a female donor with multiple sclerosis, enrolled in a pregnancy study.

V is TRBV27 and J is TRBJ2-7; 9 bases agree with TRBD1. Germline V gene sequence: CDR1 MNHEY, CDR2 SMNVEV (reference sequence). The CDR3 length is 16 residues. V trimming: 6 bases; J trimming: 3 bases; junction bases outside the gene matches: 12. CDR3 loop: CASRGTGGKGYYEQYF. CDR3 DNA sequence: TGTGCCAGCAGGGGTACAGGGGGCAAAGGGTACTACGAGCAGTACTTC.

The V gene is TRBV7-2, the J gene TRBJ1-5, with D tentatively TRBD1 (5 bases). Germline loops: CDR1 SGHTA, CDR2 FQGNSA. The CDR3 is made up of 14 amino acids. V was pared by 1 base and J by 7 bases, with 11 bases between. The CDR3 spells CASSLVRAGQPQHF. The CDR3, as DNA: TGTGCCAGCAGCTTAGTCAGGGCCGGACAGCCCCAGCATTTT.

This clone was counted a single time. V and J are TRBV5-1 and TRBJ1-2; D call uncertain. Per the germline V gene, CDR1 is SGHRS and CDR2 is YFSETQ. V was clipped by 0 bases and J by 2 bases, with 5 bases between them. This CDR3 region has 13 residues. CDR3 residues: CASSLDKNYGYTF. CDR3 bases: TGCGCCAGCAGCTTGGACAAAAACTATGGCTACACCTTC.

V is TRBV2 and J is TRBJ1-2, with D possibly being TRBD1 (5 bases). CDR1 and CDR2 (germline): SNHLY, FYNNEI. V lost 6 bases and J 3 bases, leaving 14 bases between the germline ends. The CDR3 has 14 residues. The CDR3 DNA is TGTGCCAGCAGAAAGGAGGGGATCGACTATGGCTACACCTTC. Translated: CASRKEGIDYGYTF.

The V gene is TRBV27, the J gene TRBJ2-7; D unresolved. Germline CDR1 MNHEY, CDR2 SMNVEV (reference sequence). The CDR3 loop spans 14 amino acids. Trimming took 5 bases from V and 2 from J, leaving 13 bases between them. CDR3 nucleotide sequence: TGTGCCAGCAGTACCCCGGGTCTTCCCTACGAGCAGTACTTC. This translates into CASSTPGLPYEQYF.

This chain joins TRBV7-8 and TRBJ2-7; weak D call: TRBD1 (6 bases). This CDR3 has 12 residues. Germline loops: CDR1 SGHVS, CDR2 FQNEAQ. V was cut by 5 bases and J by 5 bases, with 10 bases left in between. CDR3 in amino acids: CASSRQVNEQYF. CDR3 sequence (DNA): TGTGCCAGCAGCCGACAGGTTAACGAGCAGTACTTC. Combining the CDR3 with reference TRBV7-8 and TRBJ2-7 gives the whole variable domain GAGVSQSPRYKVAKRGQDVALRCDPISGHVSLFWYQQALGQGPEFLTYFQNEAQLDKSGLPSDRFFAERPEGSVSTLKIQRTQQEDSAVYLCASSRQVNEQYFGPGTRLTVT.

The chain joins TRBV5-1 to TRBJ2-5, with TRBD1 as a possible D gene (6 bases). CDR3 size: 14 residues. V was cut by 0 bases and J by 3 bases, with 9 bases left in between. Germline lookup yields CDR1 SGHRS and CDR2 YFSETQ. The CDR3 sequence is CASSLGEGEETQYF. The CDR3 nucleotides read TGCGCCAGCAGCTTGGGAGAGGGGGAAGAGACCCAGTACTTC.

A single count supports this clone. The V gene is TRBV19, the J gene TRBJ1-2; 10 bases align to TRBD1. The CDR3 length is 24 residues. The germline V gene encodes CDR1 LNHDA and CDR2 SQIVND (reference sequence). V shed 3 bases, J shed 8 bases, and the junction held 36 bases outside the gene matches. In nucleotides, the CDR3 is TGTGCCAGTAGTATCATCAGGGACAGGGGACGCTTTGACCCAGTGGTGGGACTCGTGCGGGGCTACACCTTC. Its translation: CASSIIRDRGRFDPVVGLVRGYTF.

This chain joins TRBV30 and TRBJ1-2, with TRBD1 identical over 9 bases. Losses at the gene ends were 2 bases for V and 6 bases for J; bases not matched to a gene: 16. The CDR3 totals 17 residues. Germline-derived CDR1 and CDR2 are GTSNPN and SVGIG (reference sequence). CDR3 amino acids: CAWSPLGVTGGNDGYTF. The DNA for the CDR3 is TGTGCCTGGAGTCCGCTTGGGGTGACAGGGGGAAACGATGGCTACACCTTC.

This chain connects TRBV5-6 to TRBJ2-1; the D is unclear. The CDR3 runs to 12 residues. Germline V gives CDR1 SGHDT, CDR2 YYEEEE. Trimming cost V 4 bases and J 6 bases, with 8 bases left between them. CDR3 DNA sequence: TGTGCCAGCAGCCCTGACACCAATGAGCAGTTCTTC. Its translation is CASSPDTNEQFF. The complete variable domain, with remaining parts taken from reference TRBV5-6 and TRBJ2-1, reads DAGVTQSPTHLIKTRGQQVTLRCSPKSGHDTVSWYQQALGQGPQFIFQYYEEEERQRGNFPDRFSGHQFPNYSSELNVNALLLGDSALYLCASSPDTNEQFFGPGTRLTVL.

The rearrangement links TRBV7-2 to TRBJ2-5; D may be TRBD1 (6 bases). V lost 5 bases and J lost 9, with 10 bases in between. The germline gives CDR1 SGHTA, CDR2 FQGNSA. The CDR3 length is 11 residues. CDR3: CASSPEGAQYF. The CDR3 bases are TGTGCCAGCAGCCCCGAGGGGGCCCAGTACTTC.

The chain combines TRBV5-6 with TRBJ1-2; 7 positions match TRBD1. The CDR3 is 13 residues long. Unmatched junction bases numbered 3, after V lost 0 bases and J lost 7 bases. Germline V lookup: CDR1 SGHDT, CDR2 YYEEEE. The CDR3 DNA follows: TGTGCCAGCAGCTTGGAGAGGGGGCCTGGCTACACCTTC. This translates into CASSLERGPGYTF.

The CDR3 DNA follows: TGCGCCAGCAACCGGGACACCCAAGAGACCCAGTACTTC. Its translation: CASNRDTQETQYF. The chain recombines TRBV5-1 with TRBJ2-5, with TRBD1 as a possible D gene (6 bases). The CDR3 covers 13 residues. Between the trimmed V and J ends, which lost 6 bases and 1 base, there was a span of 10 bases. The germline gives CDR1 SGHRS, CDR2 YFSETQ.

The CDR3 protein is CAIIGGKETQYF. The CDR3 nucleotides are TGTGCCATCATTGGGGGGAAAGAGACCCAGTACTTC. The rearrangement links TRBV10-3 to TRBJ2-5, with TRBD2 as a possible D gene (6 bases). The length of the CDR3 is 12 residues. The V gene lost 7 bases and the J gene lost 3 bases, with 9 bases spanning the gap. Germline values: CDR1 ENHRY, CDR2 SYGVKD.

The chain has TRBV19 and TRBJ1-4; D possibly corresponds to TRBD1 (5 bases). The CDR3 loop spans 14 amino acids. Trimming pared 5 bases from V and 0 bases from J, leaving 7 bases between. The germline V gene has CDR1 LNHDA and CDR2 SQIVND (reference sequence). The CDR3 spells CASSFRATNEKLFF. The DNA of the CDR3 is TGTGCCAGTAGTTTCAGGGCAACTAATGAAAAACTGTTTTTT.

This clone appeared once. The chain recombines TRBV18 with TRBJ1-1; 7 nucleotides align to TRBD1. The ends lost 3 bases at V and 0 bases at J; junction bases unmatched: 1. The CDR3 totals 14 residues. CDR1 KGHSH and CDR2 LQKENI come from the germline V gene. CDR3 sequence: CASSPQGVNTEAFF. CDR3 in DNA: TGTGCCAGCTCACCCCAGGGGGTGAACACTGAAGCTTTCTTT.

V is TRBV5-1 and J is TRBJ2-2; TRBD2 matches 9 bases. The CDR3 sequence is 14 residues long. The V gene's germline CDR1 is SGHRS and CDR2 YFSETQ. Losses at the gene ends were 6 bases for V and 1 base for J; bases not matched to a gene: 1. The CDR3 reads CASKLAGNTGELFF. The CDR3 DNA is TGCGCCAGCAAACTAGCGGGGAACACCGGGGAGCTGTTTTTT.

The V gene is TRBV9, the J gene TRBJ2-4; TRBD2 is a possible D gene (5 bases). Looked up from germline, CDR1 is SGDLS and CDR2 is YYNGEE. The V end lost 0 bases, the J end lost 2 bases, and 15 bases lay between the germline ends. CDR3 length: 17 amino acids. CDR3 sequence reads: CASSVDAGDGTKNIQYF. CDR3 sequence (DNA): TGTGCCAGCAGCGTAGATGCAGGAGACGGGACCAAAAACATTCAGTACTTC.

The chain links TRBV19 to TRBJ2-7; 9 bases map to TRBD2. After removal of 2 bases from V and 2 bases from J, the junction contained 19 bases not matched to a gene. This CDR3 contains 20 residues. Looked up from germline, CDR1 is LNHDA and CDR2 is SQIVND (reference sequence). The CDR3: CASSISWTGPRTSETYEQYF. In DNA form, the CDR3 reads TGTGCCAGTAGTATATCCTGGACAGGACCCCGGACTAGCGAAACCTACGAGCAGTACTTC. Combining the CDR3 with reference TRBV19 and TRBJ2-7 gives the whole variable domain DGGITQSPKYLFRKEGQNVTLSCEQNLNHDAMYWYRQDPGQGLRLIYYSQIVNDFQKGDIAEGYSVSREKKESFPLTVTSAQKNPTAFYLCASSISWTGPRTSETYEQYFGPGTRLTVT.

This clone has a handful of counts. The rearrangement joins TRBV29-1 to TRBJ1-2; D is unresolved. The germline CDR1 and CDR2 sequences are SQVTM and ANQGSEA. Trimming removed 8 bases at V and 8 bases at J, with 18 bases between. This CDR3 has 12 residues. CDR3 loop: CSISAGSGGYTF. As DNA, the CDR3 is TGCAGCATATCGGCGGGGTCCGGGGGCTACACCTTC.

The chain is built from TRBV14 and TRBJ1-5; no reliable D call. The CDR3 covers 13 residues. CDR1 and CDR2 (germline): SGHDN, FVKESK. Trimming took off 1 base at V and 5 bases at J, with 6 bases between the two ends. The CDR3 DNA reads as TGTGCCAGCAGCCAAGGACTATATCAGCCCCAGCATTTT. This codes for CASSQGLYQPQHF.

The chain links TRBV11-3 to TRBJ2-2; 12 nucleotides match TRBD2. V was pared by 2 bases and J by 7 bases, with 5 bases of the junction left unmatched. Germline CDR1 and CDR2: SGHNT and YENEEA. This CDR3 has 16 amino acids. The CDR3: CASSLKLAGGIGELFF. CDR3 DNA: TGTGCCAGCAGCTTAAAGCTAGCGGGGGGGATCGGGGAGCTGTTTTTT.

This clone was detected only a few times. The CDR3 bases are TGTGCCAGCAGCTCCCAGCGGGGCTCACCCCTCCACTTT. It translates to CASSSQRGSPLHF. This rearrangement joins TRBV7-7 to TRBJ1-6, with D possibly TRBD1 on 5 matching bases. V was shortened by 4 bases and J by 10 bases, with 11 bases between the two germline ends. Germline-derived CDR1 and CDR2 are SSHAT and FNYEAQ (reference sequence). CDR3 length: 13 amino acids. The variable domain in full, completed from reference TRBV7-7 and TRBJ1-6, reads GAGVSQSPRYKVTKRGQDVTLRCDPISSHATLYWYQQALGQGPEFLTYFNYEAQPDKSGLPSDRFSAERPEGSISTLTIQRTEQRDSAMYRCASSSQRGSPLHFGNGTRLTVT.

In this sample, this clone turned up once. This chain joins TRBV7-6 and TRBJ2-1, with 12 bases that match TRBD2. Losses at the gene ends were 6 bases for V and 5 bases for J; bases not matched to a gene: 14. This CDR3 contains 18 residues. The germline gives CDR1 SGHVS, CDR2 FNYEAQ. The CDR3 region is CASSRSTSGRLGNNEQFF. The CDR3 DNA follows: TGTGCCAGCAGTCGAAGTACTAGCGGGAGGTTAGGGAACAATGAGCAGTTCTTC.

The chain employs TRBV9 and TRBJ1-6; TRBD1 matches 7 bases. V trimming: 3 bases; J trimming: 5 bases; junction bases outside the gene matches: 8. CDR3 size: 16 residues. CDR1 SGDLS and CDR2 YYNGEE come from the germline V gene. The DNA for the CDR3 is TGTGCCAGCAGCGAGACCCCGGGACAGAATAATTCACCCCTCCACTTT. This encodes CASSETPGQNNSPLHF.

This sequence joins TRBV30 and TRBJ1-3, with TRBD1 as a possible D gene (5 bases). The CDR3 is made up of 15 amino acids. Trimming took 2 bases from V and 0 from J, leaving 11 bases between them. CDR1 is GTSNPN and CDR2 is SVGIG in the germline V gene (reference sequence). The CDR3 loop is CAWSRRQTSGNTIYF. In nucleotides, the CDR3 is TGTGCCTGGAGTCGGAGACAGACCTCTGGAAACACCATATATTTT.

The V gene is TRBV13, the J gene TRBJ2-7; 10 bases fit TRBD1. The germline gives CDR1 PRHDT, CDR2 FYEKMQ (reference sequence). The CDR3 totals 16 residues. With 4 bases clipped from V and 7 bases from J, the junction kept 13 bases outside the gene matches. The CDR3 loop reads CASSSRVRDRGDEQYF. CDR3 coding DNA: TGTGCCAGCAGCTCCCGAGTTCGGGACAGGGGAGATGAGCAGTACTTC.

This chain uses TRBV20-1 with TRBJ2-1, with 7 nucleotides matching TRBD2. Germline CDR1 reads DFQATT; CDR2 reads SNEGSKA (reference sequence). The length of the CDR3 is 11 residues. With V trimmed by 8 bases and J by 9 bases, 7 bases remained unmatched. The CDR3 bases are TGCAGTCAAAGCGGGAATATTGAGCAGTTCTTC. Translating it yields CSQSGNIEQFF.

This chain uses TRBV10-3 with TRBJ2-5; perhaps TRBD1 as D (6 bases). The CDR3 has 14 residues. Per the germline V gene, CDR1 is ENHRY and CDR2 is SYGVKD. With 3 bases removed from V and 1 base from J, the gap between germline ends came to 9 bases. The CDR3 nucleotides read TGTGCCATCAGTGAAAGGGGGATCCAAGAGACCCAGTACTTC. Translation: CAISERGIQETQYF.